This T cell receptor beta chain was recorded in a study of T cells in Graves' hyperthyroidism and ophthalmopathy. This clonotype has just a few counts. No antigen is known for it. Broader study findings: Ophthalmopathy was distinguished from stable hyperthyroidism by 13 V-J signatures.

The CDR3 sequence is 16 residues long. J gave up 4 bases and V 5 bases, and 9 bases lay outside the gene matches. Germline CDR1 reads MDHEN; CDR2 reads SYDVKM. Researchers took RNA transcripts and amplified the TCR beta CDR3 regions from them. The HTBI primer set served for first-round RT-PCR of the TCR CDR3. Via MiXCR, TCRdb re-called the multiplex PCR reads, giving one row per CDR3 protein. Counted here are around 620,000 distinct CDR3 sequences, 13% to 15% occurring once; the ten biggest clones make up roughly 7%. This TCR came from a woman aged 18-30 years with Graves' ophthalmopathy. Sequenced sample: blood. The chain couples TRBV28 to TRBJ2-1, with TRBD2 matching over 9 bases. CDR3 sequence: CASSPRGGGLYNEQFF. The CDR3 DNA is TGTGCCAGCAGTCCGCGCGGGGGGGGCCTATACAATGAGCAGTTCTTC.